The following is a T cell receptor beta chain sequence with its context. Its antigen is currently unknown. CDR3 length: 13 residues. The germline gives CDR1 GTSNPN, CDR2 SVGIG (reference sequence). V lost 2 bases, J lost 1 base, and 8 bases lay in between. Produced via immunoSEQ multiplex PCR; TCRdb's table is partial and in-frame only. This table holds tens of thousands of clones, 70% to 90% found once. This sample is drawn from a study of T cells in localized non-small cell lung cancer. General study results and limits: A median about 50 of the top 100 tumor clones appeared in adjacent lung.

This receptor was obtained from a female donor over 55 with stage I lung adenocarcinoma. The starting material was peripheral blood, obtained before any cancer treatment. V usage is TRBV30 and J usage is TRBJ1-1; D perhaps matches TRBD1 (6 bases). In DNA form, the CDR3 reads TGTGCCTGGAGTTCAGGGGAGAACACTGAAGCTTTCTTT. It is translated as CAWSSGENTEAFF.